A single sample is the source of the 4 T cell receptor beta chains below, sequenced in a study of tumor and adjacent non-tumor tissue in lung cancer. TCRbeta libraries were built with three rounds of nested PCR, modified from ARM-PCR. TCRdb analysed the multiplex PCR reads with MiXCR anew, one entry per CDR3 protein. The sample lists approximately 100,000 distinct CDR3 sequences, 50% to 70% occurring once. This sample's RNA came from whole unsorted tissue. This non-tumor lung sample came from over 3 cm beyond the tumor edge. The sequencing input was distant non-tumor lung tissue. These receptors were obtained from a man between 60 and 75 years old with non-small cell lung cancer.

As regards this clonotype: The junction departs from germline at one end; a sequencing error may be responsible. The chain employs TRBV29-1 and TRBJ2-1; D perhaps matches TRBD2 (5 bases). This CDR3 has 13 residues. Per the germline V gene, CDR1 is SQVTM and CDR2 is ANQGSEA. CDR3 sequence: CSFEGSSYNEQFF. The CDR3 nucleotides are TGCAGCTTTGAAGGGAGTTCCTACAATGAGCAGTTCTTC.

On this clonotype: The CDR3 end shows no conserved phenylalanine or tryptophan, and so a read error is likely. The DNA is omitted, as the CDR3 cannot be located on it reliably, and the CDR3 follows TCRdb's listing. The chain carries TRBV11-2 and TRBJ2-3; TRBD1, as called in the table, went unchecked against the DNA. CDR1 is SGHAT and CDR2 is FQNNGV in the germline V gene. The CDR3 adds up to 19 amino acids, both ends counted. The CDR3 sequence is CASSLEQASSWAGTDTQYY.

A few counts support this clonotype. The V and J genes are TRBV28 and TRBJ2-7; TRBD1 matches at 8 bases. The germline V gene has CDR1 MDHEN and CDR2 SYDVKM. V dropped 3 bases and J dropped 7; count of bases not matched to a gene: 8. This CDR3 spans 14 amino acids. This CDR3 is CASSLSQGAREQYF. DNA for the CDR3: TGTGCCAGCAGTTTGAGTCAGGGGGCGCGGGAGCAGTACTTC.

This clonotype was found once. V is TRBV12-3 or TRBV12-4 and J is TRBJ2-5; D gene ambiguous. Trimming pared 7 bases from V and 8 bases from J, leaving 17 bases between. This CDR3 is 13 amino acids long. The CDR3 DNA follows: TGTGCCAGCACCCAGCCCGCGGCGCATACCCAGTACTTC. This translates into CASTQPAAHTQYF.